These 32 T cell receptor beta chains were sequenced from one sample in a study of T cells in Graves' hyperthyroidism and ophthalmopathy. From RNA transcripts, TCR beta CDR3 regions were amplified. Carried out on the TCR CDR3, a first-round RT-PCR used the HTBI primer set. TCRdb reanalysed the multiplex PCR reads using MiXCR and keeps one entry per CDR3 protein. The data contain about 690,000 distinct CDR3 sequences, around 15% of them singletons. The specimen was blood. All receptors come from a man over 45 with Graves' hyperthyroidism.

Many counts were recorded for this clonotype. In nucleotides, the CDR3 is TGTGCCTGGAGGAACAGGTTGAACACTGAAGCTTTCTTT. This translates into CAWRNRLNTEAFF. The rearrangement links TRBV30 to TRBJ1-1, with D perhaps TRBD1 (5 bases). From germline, CDR1 is GTSNPN and CDR2 SVGIG (reference sequence). The V end was cut by 3 bases, the J end by 0 bases, with 8 bases between. CDR3 size: 13 residues.

The J gene is TRBJ2-7, the V gene TRBV20-1; 7 bases map to TRBD2. The V gene end was trimmed by 5 bases and the J gene end by 2 bases; junction bases not matched to a gene: 15. CDR1 DFQATT and CDR2 SNEGSKA come from the germline V gene (reference sequence). The CDR3 consists of 16 residues. CDR3 DNA sequence: TGCAGTGCTTCTTCCAGACTAGCATCTGGACCCTACGAGCAGTACTTC. Amino acid sequence: CSASSRLASGPYEQYF.

The chain combines TRBV20-1 with TRBJ2-3, with TRBD2 matching 8 bases. J was trimmed by 1 base and V by 3 bases; bases with no gene match: 3. Germline loops: CDR1 DFQATT, CDR2 SNEGSKA (reference sequence). The CDR3 is 14 amino acids. The CDR3 bases are TGCAGTGCTAGTCCTAGCGGGCGCACAGATACGCAGTATTTT. As protein: CSASPSGRTDTQYF.

The sample holds many counts of this clonotype. The junction differs from germline at one of its ends, possibly a read error. This chain connects TRBV9 to TRBJ1-3; D is unclear. The CDR3 is 13 amino acids. CDR1 is SGDLS, CDR2 YYNGEE, per germline. The CDR3 nucleotides read TGTGCCAGCGGCGTAGCTCGGGGAAACACCATATATTTT. This translates into CASGVARGNTIYF.

This clonotype was seen repeatedly, ten times or more. The gene calls are TRBV27 and TRBJ2-1; the D is unclear. The ends were cut back, 3 bases at V and 12 bases at J, with 15 bases in the middle. Germline CDR1 reads MNHEY; CDR2 reads SMNVEV (reference sequence). CDR3 length: 13 residues. CDR3 region: CASSFGRVRGQFF. CDR3 in DNA: TGTGCCAGCAGTTTTGGTCGTGTGAGAGGGCAGTTCTTC.

Of note for this clonotype: One junction end does not reproduce the germline sequence, and a read error may be involved. V gene TRBV6-1 combines with J gene TRBJ1-1, with D possibly TRBD1 on 5 matching bases. The CDR3 sequence is 16 residues long. Per germline, CDR1 MNHNS and CDR2 SASEGT. The CDR3 DNA follows: TGTGCCAGCAGCTACGCGGCAGGGCCCTTGAACACTGAAGCTTACTTT. Translation gives CASSYAAGPLNTEAYF.

This clonotype has a count of ten or more. The chain carries TRBV7-9 and TRBJ2-6, with 10 bases aligning to TRBD1. V lost 11 bases to trimming and J lost 2 bases; unmatched junction nucleotides: 6. Germline assignment: CDR1 SEHNR and CDR2 FQNEAQ (reference sequence). This CDR3 is built from 15 residues. CDR3 sequence: CAGDRGMAGANVLTF. CDR3 bases: TGTGCCGGGGACAGGGGAATGGCTGGGGCCAACGTCCTGACTTTC.

This clonotype was counted between two and nine times. This chain links TRBV3-1 with TRBJ2-2; D is ambiguous. V lost 6 bases, J lost 2 bases, and 16 bases lay in between. Germline CDR1 reads LGHDT; CDR2 reads YNNKEL (reference sequence). The CDR3 has 16 residues. DNA for the CDR3: TGTGCCAGCAGAATGGCCGGCCTCCCTAACACCGGGGAGCTGTTTTTT. Its protein product is CASRMAGLPNTGELFF.

The rearrangement links TRBV29-1 to TRBJ1-1, with 9 bases that match TRBD1. The CDR3 contains 13 residues. The germline gives CDR1 SQVTM, CDR2 ANQGSEA. The V segment lost 6 bases and the J segment 0 bases; nucleotides outside the gene matches: 2. CDR3 sequence (DNA): TGCAGCGTCCGACAGGGGGTGAACACTGAAGCTTTCTTT. This sequence encodes CSVRQGVNTEAFF.

J is TRBJ2-7 and V is TRBV29-1, with D unclear. Trimming left V 4 bases short and J 3 bases short, with 10 bases between. CDR3 length: 12 amino acids. The V gene's germline CDR1 is SQVTM and CDR2 ANQGSEA. The CDR3 DNA reads TGCAGCGTTGCAACGGGCCGCTACGAGCAGTACTTC. Its protein is CSVATGRYEQYF.

This clonotype has only a few counts. The chain employs TRBV27 and TRBJ2-7, with D tentatively TRBD2 (5 bases). CDR3 length equals 15 residues. Germline V gives CDR1 MNHEY, CDR2 SMNVEV (reference sequence). V was clipped by 4 bases and J by 0 bases, with 13 bases between them. The CDR3 reads CASSYSASASYEQYF. The CDR3 DNA is TGTGCCAGCAGTTATAGCGCTAGTGCCTCCTACGAGCAGTACTTC.

This sequence joins TRBV7-9 and TRBJ1-1, with 8 bases identical to TRBD1. Germline V gives CDR1 SEHNR, CDR2 FQNEAQ (reference sequence). Trimming cost V 7 bases and J 8 bases; bases outside gene matches: 24. This CDR3 has 18 amino acids. DNA for the CDR3: TGTGCCAGCATCCCACTCACCCGGGACAGGAGGATTTCGGGGGAAGCTTTCTTT. As protein: CASIPLTRDRRISGEAFF.

Many counts were recorded for this clonotype. J is TRBJ2-5 and V is TRBV12-3 or TRBV12-4; 13 nucleotides align to TRBD2. The CDR3 consists of 14 residues. The J segment lost 5 bases and the V segment lost 6 bases, leaving 3 bases of the junction unmatched. CDR3 in amino acids: CASSPTSGGETQYF. CDR3 DNA: TGTGCCAGCAGCCCGACTAGCGGGGGGGAGACCCAGTACTTC.

A few counts support this clonotype. The chain carries TRBV5-8 and TRBJ2-3; tentatively, D is TRBD2 (6 bases). V shed 4 bases and J shed 5 bases, with 20 bases lying between them. CDR1 and CDR2 (germline): SGHTS, YDEGEE. This CDR3 contains 16 residues. CDR3 sequence: CASSRRDLQIGDTQYF. CDR3 in DNA: TGTGCCAGCAGCAGGCGGGACCTACAAATCGGAGATACGCAGTATTTT.

This clonotype was detected many times. The V gene is TRBV28, the J gene TRBJ1-3, with 9 bases aligning to TRBD1. The V and J ends lost 2 bases and 2 bases, in that order; junction bases with no gene match: 4. Germline V lookup: CDR1 MDHEN, CDR2 SYDVKM. CDR3 length: 16 amino acids. The CDR3 is CASSLLQGAAGNTIYF. The CDR3 nucleotides read TGTGCCAGCAGTTTACTACAGGGGGCGGCTGGAAACACCATATATTTT.

This clonotype was recorded at least ten times. The chain recombines TRBV20-1 with TRBJ2-3, with 10 bases matching TRBD2. Trimming removed 3 bases from V and 1 base from J; junction bases left unmatched: 1. Per the germline V gene, CDR1 is DFQATT and CDR2 is SNEGSKA (reference sequence). The length of the CDR3 is 14 residues. CDR3 residues: CSARGTSGTDTQYF. CDR3 DNA sequence: TGCAGTGCTAGGGGGACTAGCGGCACAGATACGCAGTATTTT.

This clonotype was found a few times. The V and J genes are TRBV6-1 and TRBJ2-2, with D possibly being TRBD1 (6 bases). CDR1 MNHNS and CDR2 SASEGT come from the germline V gene. Trimming pared 8 bases from V and 2 bases from J, leaving 15 bases between. The CDR3 extends over 15 amino acids. The CDR3 nucleotides are TGTGCCAGCCCTCCCCAGGGGACCAACACCGGGGAGCTGTTTTTT. Protein sequence: CASPPQGTNTGELFF.

The chain uses TRBV2 and TRBJ2-1; TRBD2 matches at 13 bases. V lost 6 bases to trimming and J lost 4 bases; unmatched junction nucleotides: 18. The germline V gene encodes CDR1 SNHLY and CDR2 FYNNEI. The CDR3 has 20 amino acids. In nucleotides, the CDR3 is TGTGCCAGCAGCCCCGGGACTAGCGGGACCCATCGGGAGGGGTACAATGAGCAGTTCTTC. As protein: CASSPGTSGTHREGYNEQFF.

This clonotype was detected many times. The chain carries TRBV3-1 and TRBJ2-1; the match to TRBD2 covers 9 bases. CDR1 is LGHDT, CDR2 YNNKEL, per germline (reference sequence). This CDR3 comprises 17 residues. V lost 0 bases to trimming and J lost 0 bases; unmatched junction nucleotides: 3. DNA for the CDR3: TGTGCCAGCAGCCAAGAGCTAGCGGGAAGCTCCTACAATGAGCAGTTCTTC. Protein: CASSQELAGSSYNEQFF.

This clonotype showed up many times. The gene calls are TRBV20-1 and TRBJ2-5; maybe TRBD1 (6 bases). The CDR3 runs 14 residues. V lost 1 base and J lost 5, with 14 bases in between. The germline V gene has CDR1 DFQATT and CDR2 SNEGSKA (reference sequence). The CDR3 DNA reads TGCAGTGCTAGAGCTGTCGGACAGTTCGAGACCCAGTACTTC. Its protein product is CSARAVGQFETQYF.

Many counts were recorded for this clonotype. This chain links TRBV28 with TRBJ1-1, with 10 bases matching TRBD1. CDR3 length: 15 amino acids. Per germline, CDR1 MDHEN and CDR2 SYDVKM. V gave up 4 bases and J gave up 6 bases; unmatched junction bases: 8. The CDR3 loop reads CASSSRDRGLAEAFF. The DNA of the CDR3 is TGTGCCAGCAGTTCCCGAGACAGGGGGCTCGCTGAAGCTTTCTTT.

This clonotype was counted at least ten times. V is TRBV20-1 and J is TRBJ2-5, with TRBD2 matching 11 bases. V lost 0 bases to trimming and J lost 5 bases; unmatched junction nucleotides: 8. CDR3 length: 16 residues. The germline gives CDR1 DFQATT, CDR2 SNEGSKA (reference sequence). The CDR3 DNA reads TGCAGTGCTAGAGATGGTAGCGGGAGGGCCATTGAGACCCAGTACTTC. Translation gives CSARDGSGRAIETQYF.

This clonotype was observed at least ten times. The chain employs TRBV9 and TRBJ2-6; a possible D gene is TRBD2 (6 bases). The germline gives CDR1 SGDLS, CDR2 YYNGEE. This CDR3 comprises 17 residues. V lost 3 bases and J lost 3, with 16 bases in between. CDR3 sequence (DNA): TGTGCCAGCAGCGCCGTCGGGGGAGGCTTTGGGGCCAACGTCCTGACTTTC. Protein sequence: CASSAVGGGFGANVLTF. Variable domain in full (rest from reference TRBV9 and TRBJ2-6): DSGVTQTPKHLITATGQRVTLRCSPRSGDLSVYWYQQSLDQGLQFLIQYYNGEERAKGNILERFSAQQFPDLHSELNLSSLELGDSALYFCASSAVGGGFGANVLTFGAGSRLTVL.

The chain is built from TRBV29-1 and TRBJ1-2; a possible D gene is TRBD1 (6 bases). Germline V CDR1 and CDR2: SQVTM, ANQGSEA. CDR3 length: 13 amino acids. The V end lost 8 bases, the J end lost 0 bases, and 13 bases lay between the germline ends. CDR3 sequence: CSTTRGPNYGYTF. The DNA for the CDR3 is TGCAGCACGACCAGGGGCCCTAACTATGGCTACACCTTC.

Ten or more counts support this clonotype. The chain uses TRBV2 and TRBJ1-6; 9 bases are a match to TRBD1. The CDR3 has 15 amino acids. The germline CDR1 and CDR2 sequences are SNHLY and FYNNEI. J lost 9 bases, V lost 4 bases, and 7 bases had no gene match. The CDR3 reads CASSGSGQGASPLHF. The CDR3, as DNA: TGTGCCAGCAGTGGATCGGGACAGGGCGCTTCACCCCTCCACTTT.

This clonotype was detected many times. CDR3 loop: CASSSHGPAEQYF. CDR3 DNA sequence: TGTGCCAGCAGTTCCCACGGCCCCGCCGAGCAGTACTTC. This sequence joins TRBV6-2 or TRBV6-3 and TRBJ2-7; D is unresolved. From germline, CDR1 is MNHEY and CDR2 SVGEGT. There are 13 residues in the CDR3. Trimming cost V 4 bases and J 6 bases, with 13 bases left between them.

This clonotype was counted ten times or more. The chain has TRBV6-1 and TRBJ2-2; D is uncertain. Germline V gives CDR1 MNHNS, CDR2 SASEGT. This CDR3 contains 12 residues. V was clipped by 5 bases and J by 6 bases, with 7 bases between them. CDR3 in DNA: TGTGCCAGCAGTCCTACCTCCGGGGAGCTGTTTTTT. Its protein is CASSPTSGELFF.

This clonotype has a handful of counts. V gene TRBV24-1 combines with J gene TRBJ2-1; possibly TRBD1 or TRBD2 for D (5 bases each). Germline CDR1 and CDR2: KGHDR and SFDVKD. The CDR3 length is 16 residues. V shed 5 bases and J shed 8 bases, with 21 bases lying between them. The CDR3 is CATSVQGASLSDEQFF. The CDR3, as DNA: TGTGCCACCAGTGTTCAGGGAGCTAGCTTGAGCGATGAGCAGTTCTTC.

At least ten counts were recorded for this clonotype. This rearrangement joins TRBV6-1 to TRBJ1-5; D uncertain. The V and J ends lost 5 bases and 6 bases respectively, with 11 bases between them. Germline CDR1 and CDR2: MNHNS and SASEGT. This CDR3 is built from 13 residues. For the CDR3, the DNA is TGTGCCAGCAGTTATAAGGGAGGTCAGCCCCAGCATTTT. Encoded protein: CASSYKGGQPQHF.

This clonotype has only a few counts. The chain carries TRBV28 and TRBJ1-2; TRBD1 is a possible D gene (6 bases). Trimming took 3 bases from V and 8 from J, leaving 13 bases between them. From germline, CDR1 is MDHEN and CDR2 SYDVKM. The CDR3 loop spans 13 amino acids. As DNA, the CDR3 is TGTGCCAGCAGTTTTGGGCAGGGGAAAGGCTACACCTTC. It specifies CASSFGQGKGYTF.

Ten or more counts support this clonotype. The V and J genes are TRBV20-1 and TRBJ1-2, with TRBD1 matching over 7 bases. V lost 0 bases to trimming and J lost 3 bases; unmatched junction nucleotides: 7. The CDR3 contains 15 residues. Germline V lookup: CDR1 DFQATT, CDR2 SNEGSKA (reference sequence). The DNA of the CDR3 is TGCAGTGCTAGAGACCCGTGGCAGGGGGACTATGGCTACACCTTC. It specifies CSARDPWQGDYGYTF.

This clonotype was counted only a few times. The chain joins TRBV14 to TRBJ2-1; maybe TRBD2 (5 bases). V dropped 0 bases and J dropped 6 bases, with 15 bases sitting between them. CDR1 SGHDN and CDR2 FVKESK come from the germline V gene. The CDR3 runs 16 residues. In DNA form, the CDR3 reads TGTGCCAGCAGCCAAGATACAGCGGTACCCTCCAATGAGCAGTTCTTC. Translating it yields CASSQDTAVPSNEQFF.